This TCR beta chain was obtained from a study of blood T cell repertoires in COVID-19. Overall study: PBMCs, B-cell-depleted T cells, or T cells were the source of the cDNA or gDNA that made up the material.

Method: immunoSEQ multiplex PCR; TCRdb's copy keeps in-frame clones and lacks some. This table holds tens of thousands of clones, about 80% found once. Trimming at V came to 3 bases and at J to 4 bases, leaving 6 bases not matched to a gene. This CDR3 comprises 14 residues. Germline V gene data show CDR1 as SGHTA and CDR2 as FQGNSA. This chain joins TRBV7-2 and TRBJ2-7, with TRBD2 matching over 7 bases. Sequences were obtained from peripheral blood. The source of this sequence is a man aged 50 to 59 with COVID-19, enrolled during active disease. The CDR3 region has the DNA TGTGCCAGCAGCTTTGACCGGGGGGAGTACGAGCAGTACTTC. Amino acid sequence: CASSFDRGEYEQYF.